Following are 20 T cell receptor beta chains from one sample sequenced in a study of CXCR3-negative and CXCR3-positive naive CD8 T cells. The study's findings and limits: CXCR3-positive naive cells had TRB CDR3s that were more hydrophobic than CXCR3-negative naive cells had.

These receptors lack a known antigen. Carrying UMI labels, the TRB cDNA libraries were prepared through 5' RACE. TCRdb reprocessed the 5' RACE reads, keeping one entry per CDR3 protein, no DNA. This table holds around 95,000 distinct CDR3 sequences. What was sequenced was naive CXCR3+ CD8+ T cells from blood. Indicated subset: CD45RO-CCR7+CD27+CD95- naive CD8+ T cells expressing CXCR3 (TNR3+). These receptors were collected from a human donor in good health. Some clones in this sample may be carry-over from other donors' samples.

CDR3 in amino acids: CASSLYWTVTGELFF. The V gene is TRBV7-2, the J gene TRBJ2-2; TCRdb selects TRBD1, and the lack of DNA leaves this call unchecked. Germline CDR1 SGHTA, CDR2 FQGNSA. The CDR3 has 15 amino acids.

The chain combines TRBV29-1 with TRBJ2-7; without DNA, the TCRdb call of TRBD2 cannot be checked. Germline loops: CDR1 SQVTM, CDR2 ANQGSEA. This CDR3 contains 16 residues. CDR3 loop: CSVVLTSGGSSYEQYF.

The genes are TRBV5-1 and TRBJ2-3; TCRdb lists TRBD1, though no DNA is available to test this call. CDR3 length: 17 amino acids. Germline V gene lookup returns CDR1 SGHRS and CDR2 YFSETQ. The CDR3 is CASSFAGGPSTTDTQYF.

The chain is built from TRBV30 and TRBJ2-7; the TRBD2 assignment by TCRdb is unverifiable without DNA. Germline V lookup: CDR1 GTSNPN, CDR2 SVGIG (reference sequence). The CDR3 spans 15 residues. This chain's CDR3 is CAWSVMGGFLSEQYF.

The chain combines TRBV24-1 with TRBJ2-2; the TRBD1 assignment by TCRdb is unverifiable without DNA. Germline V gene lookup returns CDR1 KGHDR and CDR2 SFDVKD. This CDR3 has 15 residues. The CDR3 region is CATSDGQGETGELFF.

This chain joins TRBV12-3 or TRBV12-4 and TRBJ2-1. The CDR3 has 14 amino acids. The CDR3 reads CASSPYKSYNEQFF.

Here the CDR3 reads CASSQDRVLLTNTEAFF. The J gene is TRBJ1-1, the V gene TRBV4-3. The CDR3 sequence is 17 residues long. The germline V gene has CDR1 LGHNA and CDR2 YSLEER.

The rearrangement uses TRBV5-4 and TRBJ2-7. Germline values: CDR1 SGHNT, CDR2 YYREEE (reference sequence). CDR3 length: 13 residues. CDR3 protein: CASSLMDLSEQYF.

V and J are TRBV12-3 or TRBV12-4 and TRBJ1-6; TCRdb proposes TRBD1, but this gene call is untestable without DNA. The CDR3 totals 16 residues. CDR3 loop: CASTLETGRYNSPLHF.

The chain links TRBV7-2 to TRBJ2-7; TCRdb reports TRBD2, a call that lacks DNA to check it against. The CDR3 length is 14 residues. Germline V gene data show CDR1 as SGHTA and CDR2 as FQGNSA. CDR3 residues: CASSLAGGAVEQYF.

Here the CDR3 reads CASSLGNQETQYF. The V gene is TRBV7-6, the J gene TRBJ2-5. Germline V gene sequence: CDR1 SGHVS, CDR2 FNYEAQ. This CDR3 has 13 amino acids.

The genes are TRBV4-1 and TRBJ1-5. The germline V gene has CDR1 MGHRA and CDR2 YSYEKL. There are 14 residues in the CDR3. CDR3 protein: CASSPGTEYASQHF.

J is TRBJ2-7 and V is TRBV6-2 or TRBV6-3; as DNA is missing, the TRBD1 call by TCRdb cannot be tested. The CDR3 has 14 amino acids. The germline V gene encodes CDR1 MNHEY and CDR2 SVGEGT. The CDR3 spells CASRDGGSSYEQYF.

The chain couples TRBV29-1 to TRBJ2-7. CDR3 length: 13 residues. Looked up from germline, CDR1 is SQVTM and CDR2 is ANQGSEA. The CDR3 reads CSVCEQSDYEQYF.

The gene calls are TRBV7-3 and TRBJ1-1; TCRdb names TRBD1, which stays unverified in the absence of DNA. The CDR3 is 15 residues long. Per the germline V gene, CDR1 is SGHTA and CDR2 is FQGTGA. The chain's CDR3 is CASSLIGGANTEAFF.

CDR3 amino acids: CATSDPPSHEQFF. This chain links TRBV24-1 with TRBJ2-1; TCRdb's D gene call, TRBD1, goes unchecked for lack of DNA. Germline V gene sequence: CDR1 KGHDR, CDR2 SFDVKD. The CDR3 loop spans 13 amino acids.

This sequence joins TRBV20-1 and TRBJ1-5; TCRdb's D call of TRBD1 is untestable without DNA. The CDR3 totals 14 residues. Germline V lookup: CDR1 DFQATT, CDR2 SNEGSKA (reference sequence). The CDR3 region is CSARWAGTNQPQHF.

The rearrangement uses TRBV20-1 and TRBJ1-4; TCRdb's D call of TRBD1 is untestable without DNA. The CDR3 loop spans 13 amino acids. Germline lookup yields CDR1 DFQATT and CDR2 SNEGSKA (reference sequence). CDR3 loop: CSASVGADEKLFF.

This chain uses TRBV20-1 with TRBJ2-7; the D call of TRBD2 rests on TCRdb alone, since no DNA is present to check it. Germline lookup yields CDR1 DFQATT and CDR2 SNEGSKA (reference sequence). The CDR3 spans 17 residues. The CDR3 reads CSARDTYGLAGGYEQYF.

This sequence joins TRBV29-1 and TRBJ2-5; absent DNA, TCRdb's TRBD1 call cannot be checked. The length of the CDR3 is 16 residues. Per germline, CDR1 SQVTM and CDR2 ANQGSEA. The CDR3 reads CSVDGNRALDQETQYF. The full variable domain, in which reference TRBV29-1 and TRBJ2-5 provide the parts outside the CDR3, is SAVISQKPSRDICQRGTSLTIQCQVDSQVTMMFWYRQQPGQSLTLIATANQGSEATYESGFVIDKFPISRPNLTFSTLTVSNMSPEDSSIYLCSVDGNRALDQETQYFGPGTRLLVL.